The present T cell receptor (beta chain) was sequenced within a study of blood T cell repertoires in COVID-19. The table came from immunoSEQ multiplex PCR; TCRdb's copy has only in-frame clones and leaves some out. Of a few hundred thousand clones in the sample, 88% were seen once. This CDR3 has 14 amino acids. Trimming cost V 6 bases and J 6 bases, with 17 bases left between them. The germline CDR1 and CDR2 sequences are SGHVS and FQNEAQ. In terms of age and location, participants ranged from roughly 18 to 90 years and lived in around 22 US areas. The study counted Cohort 3 donors as recovered given two negative PCRs, clearance, or symptom resolution.

This clonotype was sampled from a young woman who had recovered from COVID-19. This chain uses TRBV7-8 with TRBJ1-1; possibly TRBD1 for D (5 bases). Material: PBMCs or T cells enriched from blood (not recorded which). The CDR3 here is CASRFSGDHPEAFF. The DNA of the CDR3 is TGTGCCAGCAGGTTCAGCGGGGACCACCCTGAAGCTTTCTTT.